Listed here is a single T cell receptor (beta chain). The antigen remains unidentified. Libraries were prepared by immunoSEQ multiplex PCR; TCRdb keeps only in-frame clonotypes and omits some of them. Of about 130,000 clones listed, over 80% are singletons. This record comes from a study of cytomegalovirus exposure and HLA in healthy donors. Turning to the study itself: The use of the same platform for the 100 to 150 validation repertoires and the roughly 630 first-cohort repertoires was reported by a later analysis. Findings and caveats of the study: Listed as cytomegalovirus-associated were 150 or so TCR beta chains. Rarity marked most TCR sequences, yet some public TCRs occurred in many donors.

These donors were members of the 120-subject validation cohort, a group separate from the roughly 700-subject first cohort. V was trimmed by 9 bases and J by 0 bases, leaving 18 bases between them. The CDR3 loop spans 16 amino acids. Germline lookup yields CDR1 MDHEN and CDR2 SYDVKM. What was sequenced was PBMCs. The clonotype was recovered from a woman in her thirties in good health and CMV-seropositive. The chain joins TRBV28 to TRBJ1-5, with D uncertain. CDR3 nucleotide sequence: TGTGCCAGAATTCTTTGTGCGGGCTATAGCAATCAGCCCCAGCATTTT. Amino acids: CARILCAGYSNQPQHF.